The clone carrying this T cell receptor (beta chain) has a count of ten or more. The sample holds other DNA sequences that translate to the same CDR3. The sample belongs to a study of blood T cell repertoires in COVID-19. Study-wide context: COVID-19 samples, acute and convalescent, were from the United States, Italy and Spain. T cells, B-cell-depleted T cells, or PBMCs provided the cDNA or gDNA that served as material.

Original analysis: Estimation of nucleated cell counts was performed using reference gene primer amplification. Measured with immunoSEQ multiplex PCR; TCRdb has only the in-frame clones, and not every one. V, J and clone size are those of that table, while D and trimming were read from the DNA. The sample records about 150,000 clones, under 90% being singletons. Germline CDR1 and CDR2: SGHNT and YYREEE (reference sequence). CDR3 length equals 15 residues. Trimming removed 0 bases at V and 10 bases at J, with 14 bases between. The sequence came from a woman aged 60-70 years with active or convalescent COVID-19. The chain uses TRBV5-4 and TRBJ1-6, with D tentatively TRBD1 (5 bases). The sample consisted of peripheral blood. CDR3 amino acids: CASSLEQAPGSPLHF. CDR3 nucleotide sequence: TGTGCCAGCAGCTTGGAACAGGCCCCAGGGTCACCCCTCCACTTT.